This TCR beta chain was sequenced during a study of T cell responses to AZD1222 COVID-19 vaccine. Generated by immunoSEQ multiplex PCR, the TCRdb table keeps only in-frame clones and is missing some. The top ten hold approximately 5.6% of the sample, which has around 96,000 clones, 86% seen once. Points from the study as a whole: Among spike-specific TCRs, nearly half reportedly target unmutated variant regions. Repertoire sampling was restricted to post-peak T cell response timepoints.

Germline loops: CDR1 MNHEY, CDR2 SMNVEV (reference sequence). CDR3 size: 14 residues. J lost 4 bases, V lost 7 bases, and 5 bases had no gene match. Analyses pooled second doses at about 4 or about 12 weeks. For this clone: What it binds is unknown.

The genes are TRBV27 and TRBJ2-3; 10 positions match TRBD2. Specimen: peripheral blood, collected 28 days after the second AZD1222 dose. This receptor was taken from an adult who received the AZD1222 COVID-19 vaccine. The CDR3 here is CASTLAGVSDTQYF. The CDR3 nucleotides are TGTGCCAGCACGCTAGCGGGGGTCTCAGATACGCAGTATTTT.